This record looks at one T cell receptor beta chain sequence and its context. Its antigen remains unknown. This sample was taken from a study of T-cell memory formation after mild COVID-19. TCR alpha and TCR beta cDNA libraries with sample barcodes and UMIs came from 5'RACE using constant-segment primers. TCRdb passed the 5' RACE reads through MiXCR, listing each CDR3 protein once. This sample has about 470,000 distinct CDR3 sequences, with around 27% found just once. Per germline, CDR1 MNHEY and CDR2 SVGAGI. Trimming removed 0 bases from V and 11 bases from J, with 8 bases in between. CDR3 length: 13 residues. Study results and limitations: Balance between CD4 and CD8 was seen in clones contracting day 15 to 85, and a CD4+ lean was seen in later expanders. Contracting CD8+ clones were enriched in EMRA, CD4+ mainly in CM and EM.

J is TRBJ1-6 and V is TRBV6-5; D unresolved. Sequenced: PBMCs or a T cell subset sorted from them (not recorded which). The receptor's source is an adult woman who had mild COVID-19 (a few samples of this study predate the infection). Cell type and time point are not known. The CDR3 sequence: CASSYSRLAPLHF. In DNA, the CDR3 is TGTGCCAGCAGTTACTCGAGGCTAGCACCCCTCCACTTT.